The rows below give T cell receptor beta chains drawn from one sample of a study of low-dose radiotherapy and immunotherapy resistance in tumors. In TCRdb, the reads were re-called with MiXCR into one record per CDR3 protein. Altogether about 35,000 distinct CDR3 sequences are present, less than 25% being singletons, with the ten largest covering roughly 8.3%. Sequencing was performed on PBMCs, taken after low-dose radiotherapy plus immunotherapy. The receptors were gathered from a female donor with ovarian cancer. Both conserved end residues are part of each CDR3. D genes are given only for firm matches. Some rows mark clone size as missing; the rest say once, few, many or name a class of expanded clone.

V: TRBV3-1
J: TRBJ2-2
D: NA
size: many
CDR3: CASSHGQKPVGGELFF
DNA: TGTGCCAGCAGCCACGGACAGAAACCCGTGGGCGGGGAGCTGTTTTTT

V: TRBV19
J: TRBJ2-7
D: TRBD1
size: many
CDR3: CASSPDRGGSYEQYF
DNA: TGTGCCAGTAGTCCCGACAGGGGCGGATCCTACGAGCAGTACTTC

V: TRBV12-3/TRBV12-4
J: TRBJ2-7
D: TRBD1
size: NA
CDR3: CASSFSSVGTGELYF
DNA: TGTGCCAGCAGTTTCTCGTCAGTGGGGACAGGGGAACTTTACTTC

V: TRBV6-6
J: TRBJ1-5
D: NA
size: NA
CDR3: CASSYSGTSNQPQHF
DNA: TGTGCCAGCAGTTACTCAGGGACTAGCAATCAGCCCCAGCATTTT

V: TRBV27
J: TRBJ2-1
D: NA
size: NA
CDR3: CASRPGLARNEQFF
DNA: TGTGCCAGCAGGCCGGGACTCGCACGGAATGAGCAGTTCTTC

V: TRBV9
J: TRBJ2-2
D: NA
size: many
CDR3: CASSVLQGVGELFF
DNA: TGTGCCAGCAGCGTATTGCAGGGAGTCGGGGAGCTGTTTTTT

V: TRBV3-1
J: TRBJ2-3
D: NA
size: many
CDR3: CASSQGGYAQYF
DNA: TGTGCCAGCAGCCAAGGAGGATATGCGCAGTATTTT

V: TRBV5-6
J: TRBJ1-5
D: TRBD1
size: many
CDR3: CASSFWPGQGGQPQHF
DNA: TGTGCCAGCAGCTTTTGGCCCGGACAGGGAGGACAGCCCCAGCATTTT

V: TRBV3-1
J: TRBJ2-3
D: NA
size: many
CDR3: CASSQRGGSDTQYF
DNA: TGTGCCAGCAGCCAGAGGGGAGGATCGGATACGCAGTATTTT

V: TRBV13
J: TRBJ2-1
D: TRBD2
size: many
CDR3: CASSPSTSGPYNEQFF
DNA: TGTGCCAGCAGCCCTTCGACTAGCGGACCCTACAATGAGCAGTTCTTC

V: TRBV12-3/TRBV12-4
J: TRBJ1-1
D: TRBD1
size: many
CDR3: CASSPGTAKFF
DNA: TGTGCCAGCAGCCCCGGGACAGCTAAATTTTTT

V: TRBV27
J: TRBJ2-7
D: NA
size: many
CDR3: CASSYRWTINEQYF
DNA: TGTGCCAGCAGTTACCGGTGGACAATAAACGAGCAGTACTTC

V: TRBV20-1
J: TRBJ2-3
D: TRBD2
size: many
CDR3: CSCGGATDTQYF
DNA: TGCAGTTGCGGGGGGGCCACAGATACGCAGTATTTT

V: TRBV4-1
J: TRBJ2-7
D: NA
size: many
CDR3: CASSQDGVGRPYEQYF
DNA: TGCGCCAGCAGCCAAGATGGCGTCGGCAGGCCCTACGAGCAGTACTTC

V: TRBV6-5
J: TRBJ2-7
D: NA
size: NA
CDR3: CASSYQGGPYEQYF
DNA: TGTGCCAGCAGTTACCAGGGAGGCCCCTACGAGCAGTACTTC

V: TRBV1
J: TRBJ2-7
D: NA
size: NA
CDR3: CTSSQGAFFYEQYF
DNA: TGCACCAGCAGCCAGGGGGCATTCTTCTACGAGCAGTACTTC

V: TRBV6-2/TRBV6-3
J: TRBJ2-7
D: NA
size: many
CDR3: CASSRSVFNEQYF
DNA: TGTGCCAGCAGTCGGTCGGTCTTCAACGAGCAGTACTTC

V: TRBV15
J: TRBJ2-7
D: NA
size: medium-sized
CDR3: CATSREVSYEQYF
DNA: TGTGCCACCAGCAGAGAGGTTTCCTACGAGCAGTACTTC

V: TRBV28
J: TRBJ2-7
D: TRBD1
size: NA
CDR3: CASSSQPGQGVYEQYF
DNA: TGTGCCAGCAGTTCTCAACCGGGACAGGGTGTTTACGAGCAGTACTTC

V: TRBV5-4
J: TRBJ2-1
D: TRBD1
size: many
CDR3: CASSGPTGYNNEQFF
DNA: TGTGCCAGCAGCGGCCCGACAGGGTATAACAATGAGCAGTTCTTC

V: TRBV30
J: TRBJ2-2
D: NA
size: many
CDR3: CAWSARGTNTGELFF
DNA: TGTGCCTGGAGTGCCAGGGGTACGAACACCGGGGAGCTGTTTTTT

V: TRBV28
J: TRBJ2-1
D: TRBD2
size: medium-sized
CDR3: CASISGRAYNEQFF
DNA: TGTGCCAGCATCAGCGGGAGGGCCTACAATGAGCAGTTCTTC

V: TRBV18
J: TRBJ2-7
D: TRBD2
size: NA
CDR3: CASSPTSGGSYEQYF
DNA: TGTGCCAGCTCACCGACTAGCGGGGGGTCCTACGAGCAGTACTTC

V: TRBV10-3
J: TRBJ2-1
D: NA
size: many
CDR3: CAISGTHNEQFF
DNA: TGTGCCATCAGTGGGACTCACAATGAGCAGTTCTTC

V: TRBV14
J: TRBJ2-7
D: NA
size: many
CDR3: CASSLMQGRNEQYF
DNA: TGTGCCAGCAGCCTAATGCAGGGGAGAAACGAGCAGTACTTC

V: TRBV12-3/TRBV12-4
J: TRBJ2-7
D: TRBD1
size: many
CDR3: CASSYRQGTYEQYF
DNA: TGTGCCAGCAGTTACCGACAGGGTACCTACGAGCAGTACTTC

V: TRBV25-1
J: TRBJ2-2
D: NA
size: NA
CDR3: CASSEVSRDTGELFFF
DNA: NA

V: TRBV7-5
J: TRBJ2-4
D: NA
size: many
CDR3: CISVPEAARDLAKNIQYF
DNA: NA

V: TRBV9
J: TRBJ2-5
D: NA
size: many
CDR3: CASSVLGALQETQYF
DNA: TGTGCCAGCAGCGTCCTCGGGGCCCTCCAAGAGACCCAGTACTTC

V: TRBV27
J: TRBJ2-2
D: NA
size: many
CDR3: CASSFGQVNTGELFF
DNA: TGTGCCAGCAGTTTCGGGCAGGTGAACACCGGGGAGCTGTTTTTT

V: TRBV6-8
J: TRBJ2-7
D: TRBD1
size: few
CDR3: CASSVTGDVHEQYF
DNA: TGTGCCAGCAGTGTTACAGGGGACGTCCACGAGCAGTACTTC

V: TRBV24-1
J: TRBJ2-3
D: TRBD1
size: many
CDR3: CATGDRDGTDTQYF
DNA: TGTGCCACCGGTGACAGGGACGGCACAGATACGCAGTATTTT

V: TRBV18
J: TRBJ1-1
D: NA
size: NA
CDR3: CASSILLTGGTEAFF
DNA: TGTGCCAGCTCCATCTTACTCACCGGAGGGACTGAAGCTTTCTTT

V: TRBV11-2
J: TRBJ2-5
D: TRBD1
size: many
CDR3: CASSPRTGFEETQYF
DNA: TGTGCCAGCAGCCCAAGGACAGGGTTCGAAGAGACCCAGTACTTC

V: TRBV10-3
J: TRBJ2-6
D: TRBD2
size: NA
CDR3: CAISGDTSGTGANVLTF
DNA: TGTGCCATCAGTGGGGATACTAGCGGGACTGGGGCCAACGTCCTGACTTTC

V: TRBV3-1
J: TRBJ1-1
D: NA
size: NA
CDR3: CASRDVWGAGNTEAFF
DNA: TGTGCCAGCAGAGACGTCTGGGGGGCGGGGAACACTGAAGCTTTCTTT

V: TRBV5-1
J: TRBJ2-1
D: TRBD2
size: many
CDR3: CASSLGSSGYNEQFF
DNA: TGCGCCAGCAGCTTGGGGTCTAGCGGGTACAATGAGCAGTTCTTC

V: TRBV6-8
J: TRBJ1-2
D: NA
size: NA
CDR3: CASGPLPGVGGYTF
DNA: TGTGCCAGCGGACCTCTACCAGGTGTAGGTGGCTACACCTTC

V: TRBV5-1
J: TRBJ2-5
D: NA
size: many
CDR3: CASSLLQETQYF
DNA: TGCGCCAGCAGCTTGCTACAAGAGACCCAGTACTTC

V: TRBV19
J: TRBJ1-5
D: NA
size: NA
CDR3: CASTTQRTGNQPQHF
DNA: TGTGCCAGTACCACTCAAAGGACGGGAAATCAGCCCCAGCATTTT

V: TRBV13
J: TRBJ2-2
D: TRBD2
size: NA
CDR3: CASSLRASTSGSDGELFF
DNA: TGTGCCAGCAGCTTAAGGGCGTCGACTAGCGGTTCGGACGGGGAGCTGTTTTTT

V: TRBV2
J: TRBJ1-4
D: NA
size: many
CDR3: CASVLGGTGNEKLFF
DNA: TGTGCCAGCGTCCTCGGGGGGACGGGTAATGAAAAACTGTTTTTT

V: TRBV6-1
J: TRBJ2-3
D: NA
size: many
CDR3: CASSAQGPDTQYF
DNA: TGTGCCAGCAGTGCACAGGGCCCAGATACGCAGTATTTT

V: TRBV7-9
J: TRBJ1-2
D: NA
size: many
CDR3: CASSVQGRSEGYGYTF
DNA: TGTGCCAGCAGCGTACAAGGACGGTCGGAAGGCTATGGCTACACCTTC

V: TRBV11-2
J: TRBJ2-1
D: NA
size: many
CDR3: CASSPRDSRGDEQFF
DNA: TGTGCCAGCAGCCCACGAGACAGCAGGGGGGATGAGCAGTTCTTC

V: TRBV30
J: TRBJ2-5
D: NA
size: few
CDR3: CAWSPGPVLTQYF
DNA: TGTGCCTGGAGTCCTGGTCCCGTGTTGACCCAGTACTTC

V: TRBV11-1
J: TRBJ2-7
D: NA
size: many
CDR3: CASSLVVGSYEQYF
DNA: TGTGCCAGCAGCTTAGTAGTTGGCTCCTACGAGCAGTACTTC

V: TRBV19
J: TRBJ1-1
D: NA
size: many
CDR3: CASIKKQDPLFDTEAFF
DNA: TGTGCCAGTATCAAGAAGCAGGACCCCCTTTTCGACACTGAAGCTTTCTTT

V: TRBV19
J: TRBJ1-2
D: NA
size: many
CDR3: CASSSWDGPISGSTF
DNA: TGTGCCAGTAGTTCCTGGGACGGCCCGATTTCTGGCTCCACCTTC

V: TRBV20-1
J: TRBJ2-3
D: TRBD2
size: many
CDR3: CSGKGASGDTQYF
DNA: TGCAGTGGAAAAGGCGCTAGCGGGGATACGCAGTATTTT

V: TRBV28
J: TRBJ2-4
D: NA
size: NA
CDR3: CASSLIGQSNIQYF
DNA: TGTGCCAGCAGTCTTATAGGACAGTCAAACATTCAGTACTTC

V: TRBV20-1
J: TRBJ2-7
D: TRBD2
size: NA
CDR3: CSAVLLAGMTSYEQYF
DNA: TGCAGTGCTGTACTCCTAGCGGGCATGACCTCCTACGAGCAGTACTTC

V: TRBV10-3
J: TRBJ1-2
D: NA
size: many
CDR3: CAIRRDTSNLNYGYTF
DNA: TGTGCCATCAGGCGCGACACCTCCAATTTAAACTATGGCTACACCTTC

V: TRBV30
J: TRBJ2-3
D: NA
size: many
CDR3: CAWSFQLTSTDTQYF
DNA: TGTGCCTGGAGTTTTCAATTGACTAGCACAGATACGCAGTATTTT

V: TRBV23-1
J: TRBJ1-6
D: NA
size: many
CDR3: CASSPTEHNSPLHF
DNA: TGCGCCAGCAGTCCGACAGAACATAATTCACCCCTCCACTTT

V: TRBV12-5
J: TRBJ2-1
D: TRBD2
size: NA
CDR3: CASGLPRLAGEVTYNEQFF
DNA: TGTGCTAGTGGTTTGCCTCGACTAGCGGGAGAGGTAACCTACAATGAGCAGTTCTTC

V: TRBV14
J: TRBJ2-4
D: NA
size: many
CDR3: CASSRTGDAKNIQYF
DNA: TGTGCCAGCAGCCGTACTGGGGATGCCAAAAACATTCAGTACTTC